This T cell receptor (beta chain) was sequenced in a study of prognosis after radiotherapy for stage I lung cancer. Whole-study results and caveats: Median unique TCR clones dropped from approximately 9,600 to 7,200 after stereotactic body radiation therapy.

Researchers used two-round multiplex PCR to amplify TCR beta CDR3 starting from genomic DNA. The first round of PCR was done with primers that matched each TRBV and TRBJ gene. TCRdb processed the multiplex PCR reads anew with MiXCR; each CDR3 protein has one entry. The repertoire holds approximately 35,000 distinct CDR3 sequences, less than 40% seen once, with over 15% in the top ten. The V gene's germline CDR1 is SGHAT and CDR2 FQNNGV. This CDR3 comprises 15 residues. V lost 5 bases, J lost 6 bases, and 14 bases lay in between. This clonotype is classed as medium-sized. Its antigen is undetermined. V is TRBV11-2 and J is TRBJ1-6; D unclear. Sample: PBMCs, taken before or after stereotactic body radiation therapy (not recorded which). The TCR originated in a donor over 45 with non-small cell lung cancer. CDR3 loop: CASSPSAAINSPLHF. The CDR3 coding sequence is TGTGCCAGCAGCCCCTCGGCAGCGATTAATTCACCCCTCCACTTT.